These 26 T cell receptor beta chains were sequenced from one sample in a study of blood T cell repertoires in COVID-19. Sequenced by immunoSEQ multiplex PCR; TCRdb stores in-frame clones only, minus some. The repertoire holds fewer than 250,000 clones, with about 88% as singletons. The sequenced sample was peripheral blood. All receptors come from a man aged 30 to 39 with acute or convalescent COVID-19.

The rearrangement joins TRBV9 to TRBJ1-3; possibly TRBD1 for D (5 bases). This CDR3 spans 17 amino acids. V gave up 0 bases and J gave up 3 bases, with 16 bases separating them. Looked up from germline, CDR1 is SGDLS and CDR2 is YYNGEE. This CDR3 reads CASSVGDGGSDGNTIYF. In DNA form, the CDR3 reads TGTGCCAGCAGCGTAGGAGACGGGGGAAGTGATGGAAACACCATATATTTT.

The V gene is TRBV3-1 (or the pseudogene TRBV3-2), the J gene TRBJ2-1; D perhaps matches TRBD2 (6 bases). The CDR3 consists of 14 residues. The germline gives CDR1 LGHDT, CDR2 YNNKEL (reference sequence). Trimming stripped 0 bases from V and 7 bases from J, with 10 bases between. The CDR3 nucleotides read TGTGCCAGCAGCCAAGATTGGGGGAGGAATGAGCAGTTCTTC. Protein sequence: CASSQDWGRNEQFF.

The chain is built from TRBV28 and TRBJ1-2; D unclear. The CDR3 is made up of 11 amino acids. CDR1 MDHEN and CDR2 SYDVKM come from the germline V gene. V was trimmed by 11 bases and J by 4 bases, leaving 11 bases between them. CDR3 residues: CASGIGYGYTF. The CDR3 DNA sequence: TGTGCCTCGGGGATAGGCTATGGCTACACCTTC.

The chain recombines TRBV7-9 with TRBJ1-1; TRBD1 matches at 10 bases. J gave up 3 bases and V 1 base, and 2 bases lay outside the gene matches. The CDR3 length is 15 residues. CDR1 is SEHNR, CDR2 FQNEAQ, per germline (reference sequence). CDR3 protein: CASSLGGTGDTEAFF. DNA for the CDR3: TGTGCCAGCAGCTTAGGAGGGACAGGGGACACTGAAGCTTTCTTT.

V and J are TRBV3-1 (or the pseudogene TRBV3-2) and TRBJ2-7; 9 bases agree with TRBD1. Losses at the gene ends were 6 bases for V and 1 base for J; bases not matched to a gene: 7. The CDR3 spans 15 residues. The germline gives CDR1 LGHDT, CDR2 YNNKEL (reference sequence). The DNA of the CDR3 is TGTGCCAGCAGACCGACAGGGGGTAAATCCTACGAGCAGTACTTC. Encoded protein: CASRPTGGKSYEQYF.

This chain uses TRBV5-4 with TRBJ2-1, with D perhaps TRBD1 (6 bases). The germline CDR1 and CDR2 sequences are SGHNT and YYREEE (reference sequence). The CDR3 extends over 13 amino acids. V lost 0 bases and J 6 bases, leaving 7 bases between the germline ends. This CDR3 is CASSLGTVNEQFF. In DNA form, the CDR3 reads TGTGCCAGCAGCTTGGGGACAGTCAATGAGCAGTTCTTC.

The V gene is TRBV7-2, the J gene TRBJ1-6; 7 bases are shared with TRBD1. CDR1 SGHTA and CDR2 FQGNSA come from the germline V gene. The ends lost 3 bases at V and 6 bases at J; junction bases unmatched: 2. The length of the CDR3 is 14 residues. The CDR3 sequence is CASSLGQPNSPLHF. CDR3 coding DNA: TGTGCCAGCAGCTTGGGACAGCCTAATTCACCCCTCCACTTT.

The V call is TRBV11-2, the J call TRBJ1-4; TRBD1 aligns across 9 bases. CDR3 length: 15 amino acids. Germline CDR1 and CDR2: SGHAT and FQNNGV. V shed 5 bases and J 4 bases; nucleotides not matched to a gene: 5. Here the CDR3 DNA reads TGTGCCAGCAGCATAAACAGGGGGCTTAATGAAAAACTGTTTTTT. Its protein is CASSINRGLNEKLFF. The full variable domain, its missing parts supplied by reference TRBV11-2 and TRBJ1-4, is EAGVAQSPRYKIIEKRQSVAFWCNPISGHATLYWYQQILGQGPKLLIQFQNNGVVDDSQLPKDRFSAERLKGVDSTLKIQPAKLEDSAVYLCASSINRGLNEKLFFGSGTQLSVL.

This rearrangement joins TRBV6-5 to TRBJ2-3, with 10 bases lining up with TRBD1. The germline V gene has CDR1 MNHEY and CDR2 SVGAGI. The CDR3 sequence is 16 residues long. With 0 bases clipped from V and 1 base from J, the junction kept 1 base outside the gene matches. The CDR3 DNA reads TGTGCCAGCAGTTACTCCGGGACAGGGGGCACAGATACGCAGTATTTT. Residues: CASSYSGTGGTDTQYF.

J is TRBJ1-1 and V is TRBV30; D call uncertain. Between the trimmed V and J ends, which lost 2 bases and 1 base, there was a span of 8 bases. Germline CDR1 GTSNPN, CDR2 SVGIG (reference sequence). This CDR3 is built from 13 residues. The CDR3 region is CAWSMNRNTEAFF. In nucleotides, the CDR3 is TGTGCCTGGAGTATGAACAGGAACACTGAAGCTTTCTTT.

The chain couples TRBV2 to TRBJ1-5, with TRBD1 matching over 11 bases. CDR3 length: 12 amino acids. Trimming cost V 8 bases and J 11 bases; bases outside gene matches: 5. The germline CDR1 and CDR2 sequences are SNHLY and FYNNEI. For the CDR3, the DNA is TGTGCCAGCCGGACAGGGGGCGAGACCCAGCATTTT. It specifies CASRTGGETQHF. Filled out from reference TRBV2 and TRBJ1-5, the complete variable domain reads EPEVTQTPSHQVTQMGQEVILRCVPISNHLYFYWYRQILGQKVEFLVSFYNNEISEKSEIFDDQFSVERPDGSNFTLKIRSTKLEDSAMYFCASRTGGETQHFGDGTRLSIL.

The V gene is TRBV12-3 or TRBV12-4, the J gene TRBJ2-7; a possible D gene is TRBD1 (5 bases). The CDR3 extends over 13 amino acids. V gave up 8 bases and J gave up 7 bases, with 18 bases separating them. DNA of the CDR3: TGTGCCAGCTTGGACACCTCCGGTCGGGAGCAGTACTTC. This encodes CASLDTSGREQYF.

The V and J genes are TRBV30 and TRBJ2-1; D perhaps matches TRBD1 (6 bases). The CDR3 runs to 13 residues. The V gene's germline CDR1 is GTSNPN and CDR2 SVGIG (reference sequence). V was trimmed by 0 bases and J by 5 bases, leaving 8 bases between them. CDR3 residues: CAWSVHRDNEQFF. In nucleotides, the CDR3 is TGTGCCTGGAGTGTCCACAGGGACAATGAGCAGTTCTTC.

In this sample, this clone turned up a few times. The genes are TRBV18 and TRBJ1-5; a possible D gene is TRBD1 (5 bases). The germline V and J ends were trimmed by 3 bases and 2 bases, with 23 bases remaining between them. CDR1 and CDR2 from the germline V gene are KGHSH and LQKENI. CDR3 length equals 19 residues. The CDR3, as DNA: TGTGCCAGCTCACCCCGTTTATTGGGGGGAGAAAGCGGCAATCAGCCCCAGCATTTT. Translating gives CASSPRLLGGESGNQPQHF.

The chain recombines TRBV6-6 with TRBJ2-5; 7 positions agree with TRBD1. The germline gives CDR1 MNHNY, CDR2 SVGAGI (reference sequence). V was pared by 6 bases and J by 4 bases, with 5 bases of the junction left unmatched. This CDR3 comprises 13 residues. The CDR3 protein is CASSLGGAETQYF. CDR3 coding DNA: TGTGCCAGCAGCTTAGGGGGCGCAGAGACCCAGTACTTC.

The CDR3 coding sequence is TGCAGCGTTGAGGGGGCAGGGGCCTACACCTTC. This translates into CSVEGAGAYTF. This chain joins TRBV29-1 and TRBJ1-2; possible D gene TRBD1, 6 bases. The CDR3 sequence is 11 residues long. The germline V gene has CDR1 SQVTM and CDR2 ANQGSEA. With 3 bases removed from V and 10 bases from J, the gap between germline ends came to 12 bases.

The chain couples TRBV4-1 to TRBJ1-3, with no clear D. Germline V gives CDR1 MGHRA, CDR2 YSYEKL. V dropped 1 base and J dropped 4 bases, with 5 bases sitting between them. The CDR3 is 13 residues long. CDR3 residues: CASSQAQGNTIYF. The CDR3 DNA sequence: TGCGCCAGCAGCCAAGCCCAGGGAAACACCATATATTTT.

The DNA of the CDR3 is TGTGCCAGCAGAAGGACTAGCCGGGGCTACGAGCAGTACTTC. Translation: CASRRTSRGYEQYF. V is TRBV28 and J is TRBJ2-7, with 8 bases matching TRBD2. Germline V CDR1 and CDR2: MDHEN, SYDVKM. V shed 6 bases, J shed 3 bases, and the junction held 7 bases outside the gene matches. The CDR3 totals 14 residues.

The J gene is TRBJ2-2, the V gene TRBV9, with 9 bases fitting TRBD1. The CDR3 has 15 residues. The germline V gene has CDR1 SGDLS and CDR2 YYNGEE. Germline trimming cut 3 bases from V and 5 bases from J; bases unmatched to any gene: 5. The CDR3 here is CASSERQGGTGELFF. Written as DNA, the CDR3 is TGTGCCAGCAGCGAGCGACAGGGGGGTACCGGGGAGCTGTTTTTT.

This clone was picked up one time. The rearrangement uses TRBV6-5 and TRBJ1-6, with D possibly matching TRBD1 (6 bases). CDR3 size: 15 residues. V lost 7 bases and J lost 10, with 20 bases in between. Germline assignment: CDR1 MNHEY and CDR2 SVGAGI. The CDR3 DNA follows: TGTGCCAGCACCATAGACCGGACAGTCGGGTCACCCCTCCACTTT. It codes for CASTIDRTVGSPLHF.

This clone came up once. The chain uses TRBV18 and TRBJ2-7, with TRBD2 matching over 9 bases. The junction had 10 bases not matched to a gene; V was cut back by 6 bases and J by 7 bases. The CDR3 length is 14 residues. From germline, CDR1 is KGHSH and CDR2 LQKENI. The CDR3 nucleotides are TGTGCCAGCTCTAGCGGGAGTGGGGGAGAGGAGCAGTACTTC. The encoded protein is CASSSGSGGEEQYF.

This CDR3 is CASSLGSYIVEETQYF. CDR3 sequence (DNA): TGTGCCAGCAGCTTGGGAAGTTACATTGTGGAAGAGACCCAGTACTTC. The chain couples TRBV5-5 to TRBJ2-5; unclear D gene. Trimming left V 0 bases short and J 3 bases short, with 15 bases between. Looked up from germline, CDR1 is SGHKS and CDR2 is YYEKEE (reference sequence). The CDR3 is 16 residues long.

V gene TRBV9 combines with J gene TRBJ2-3; D gene ambiguous. V lost 4 bases to trimming and J lost 4 bases, with 19 bases between them. Germline values: CDR1 SGDLS, CDR2 YYNGEE. The CDR3 covers 16 residues. The CDR3: CASSPRVAVSPDTQYF. CDR3 bases: TGTGCCAGCAGCCCCCGGGTAGCAGTAAGTCCAGATACGCAGTATTTT.

The rearrangement joins TRBV30 to TRBJ2-7; D is uncertain. This CDR3 has 12 amino acids. Per germline, CDR1 GTSNPN and CDR2 SVGIG (reference sequence). V was trimmed by 0 bases and J by 4 bases, leaving 7 bases between them. This CDR3 reads CAWSVVRYEQYF. For the CDR3, the DNA is TGTGCCTGGAGTGTGGTCCGGTACGAGCAGTACTTC.

This chain joins TRBV7-6 and TRBJ1-5, with TRBD1 matching 9 bases. The germline V gene has CDR1 SGHVS and CDR2 FNYEAQ. Unmatched junction bases numbered 12, after V lost 1 base and J lost 2 bases. This CDR3 has 19 residues. CDR3: CASSLENRGLEFCNQPQHF. The CDR3 DNA reads as TGTGCCAGCAGCTTAGAAAACAGGGGGCTGGAGTTTTGCAATCAGCCCCAGCATTTT.

This chain joins TRBV10-2 and TRBJ2-1; a weak D match, TRBD1 (6 bases). V dropped 8 bases and J dropped 12 bases, with 14 bases sitting between them. The CDR3 extends over 11 amino acids. CDR1 and CDR2 (germline): WSHSY, SAAADI. This CDR3 reads CASSWTVGQFF. The DNA of the CDR3 is TGCGCCAGCTCCTGGACAGTAGGGCAGTTCTTC.